The 26 T cell receptor beta chains below come from one sample, sequenced in a study of T cells in Graves' hyperthyroidism and ophthalmopathy. There were TCR beta CDR3 regions amplified from RNA transcripts. HTBI primers were used for first-round RT-PCR of the TCR CDR3. TCRdb processed the multiplex PCR reads anew with MiXCR; each CDR3 protein has one entry. The table records some 490,000 distinct CDR3 sequences, about 22% of them present only once. Material for sequencing was blood. These receptors all come from a woman in her 70s with Graves' ophthalmopathy.

The J gene is TRBJ2-3, the V gene TRBV20-1; 10 nucleotides line up with TRBD2. The germline V gene has CDR1 DFQATT and CDR2 SNEGSKA (reference sequence). The junction had 5 bases not matched to a gene; V was cut back by 6 bases and J by 2 bases. CDR3 length: 14 amino acids. CDR3 in amino acids: CSAKTSGNTDTQYF. The CDR3 nucleotides read TGCAGTGCCAAAACTAGCGGGAACACAGATACGCAGTATTTT.

The chain links TRBV10-3 to TRBJ2-7, with 8 bases matching TRBD1. The CDR3 extends over 13 amino acids. Germline loops: CDR1 ENHRY, CDR2 SYGVKD. J gave up 7 bases and V 6 bases, and 8 bases lay outside the gene matches. In DNA form, the CDR3 reads TGTGCCATCAGCTCCCAGGGGGCCGGGGAGCAGTACTTC. Residues: CAISSQGAGEQYF.

The sample holds a few counts of this clonotype. This sequence joins TRBV12-5 and TRBJ2-7; 9 bases align to TRBD2. The J segment lost 0 bases and the V segment lost 3 bases, leaving 3 bases of the junction unmatched. Per the germline V gene, CDR1 is LGHNT and CDR2 is FRNRAP. The CDR3 extends over 15 amino acids. CDR3 in DNA: TGTGCTAGTGGTTTCGTAGCGGGAGCCTCCTACGAGCAGTACTTC. It encodes CASGFVAGASYEQYF.

This clonotype was recorded many times. This chain connects TRBV11-2 to TRBJ2-3; D is undetermined. Germline V CDR1 and CDR2: SGHAT, FQNNGV. The CDR3 is 15 amino acids. V was clipped by 0 bases and J by 0 bases, with 7 bases between them. This CDR3 is CASSLDYGSTDTQYF. CDR3 nucleotide sequence: TGTGCCAGCAGCTTAGATTACGGAAGCACAGATACGCAGTATTTT.

This chain joins TRBV27 and TRBJ2-1, with no clear D. The CDR3 loop spans 15 amino acids. Germline CDR1 is MNHEY and CDR2 is SMNVEV (reference sequence). Trimming stripped 10 bases from V and 0 bases from J, with 16 bases between. CDR3 DNA sequence: TGTGCCATCCAGCCGAGTTTTAGCTCCTACAATGAGCAGTTCTTC. This encodes CAIQPSFSSYNEQFF.

This clonotype has only a few counts. The V and J genes are TRBV2 and TRBJ2-3; D remains ambiguous. The CDR3 consists of 13 residues. Trimming removed 1 base from V and 3 bases from J, with 5 bases in between. CDR1 and CDR2 from the germline V gene are SNHLY and FYNNEI. The CDR3 protein is CASSEEGTDTQYF. CDR3 DNA: TGTGCCAGCAGTGAAGAAGGGACAGATACGCAGTATTTT.

Remarks on this clonotype: Being one base from a much bigger clone, this may be a read error. This sequence joins TRBV7-8 and TRBJ2-1, with a weak D call TRBD2 (6 bases). This CDR3 has 13 amino acids. Germline loops: CDR1 SGHVS, CDR2 FQNEAQ. V lost 4 bases and J 8 bases, leaving 12 bases between the germline ends. This chain's CDR3 is CASSSGVYDEQFF. CDR3 nucleotides: TGTGCCAGCAGCTCGGGGGTGTACGATGAGCAGTTCTTC.

The chain employs TRBV29-1 and TRBJ1-2; D possibly corresponds to TRBD1 (5 bases). The V end lost 3 bases, the J end lost 8 bases, and 16 bases lay between the germline ends. CDR1 and CDR2 from the germline V gene are SQVTM and ANQGSEA. The CDR3 is 13 residues long. CDR3 in amino acids: CSVDVGVVSGYTF. The CDR3 nucleotides read TGCAGCGTTGATGTGGGGGTAGTAAGCGGCTACACCTTC. The full variable domain, its missing parts supplied by reference TRBV29-1 and TRBJ1-2, is SAVISQKPSRDICQRGTSLTIQCQVDSQVTMMFWYRQQPGQSLTLIATANQGSEATYESGFVIDKFPISRPNLTFSTLTVSNMSPEDSSIYLCSVDVGVVSGYTFGSGTRLTVV.

In this sample, this clonotype turned up many times. The J gene is TRBJ2-3, the V gene TRBV12-3 or TRBV12-4; 13 bases agree with TRBD2. The CDR3 runs 18 residues. V lost 6 bases to trimming and J lost 5 bases; unmatched junction nucleotides: 14. In nucleotides, the CDR3 is TGTGCCAGCAGCTCCCCGGGACTAGCGGGATTGGTGGTAGATACGCAGTATTTT. This codes for CASSSPGLAGLVVDTQYF.

This clonotype was counted at least ten times. The gene calls are TRBV27 and TRBJ2-3; TRBD2 aligns across 9 bases. Germline loops: CDR1 MNHEY, CDR2 SMNVEV (reference sequence). This CDR3 region has 15 residues. V gave up 5 bases and J gave up 2 bases; unmatched junction bases: 5. The CDR3 DNA sequence: TGTGCCAGCAGTATAGCGGGAGCCCCCACAGATACGCAGTATTTT. It is translated as CASSIAGAPTDTQYF.

This clonotype was seen a few times. The V and J genes are TRBV11-2 and TRBJ2-4, with 7 nucleotides matching TRBD1. Germline values: CDR1 SGHAT, CDR2 FQNNGV. V was clipped by 6 bases and J by 5 bases; unmatched bases: 1. The length of the CDR3 is 12 residues. CDR3 loop: CASRGTENIQYF. The CDR3 DNA follows: TGTGCCAGCAGAGGGACAGAAAACATTCAGTACTTC.

This clonotype occurred many times. This chain links TRBV10-3 with TRBJ1-5; a weak D match, TRBD1 (6 bases). CDR1 and CDR2 (germline): ENHRY, SYGVKD. V shed 2 bases and J shed 1 base, with 9 bases lying between them. The length of the CDR3 is 15 residues. CDR3 sequence (DNA): TGTGCCATCAGTGAGACCCAGGGGAGCAATCAGCCCCAGCATTTT. This translates into CAISETQGSNQPQHF.

This clonotype was seen a few times. The chain combines TRBV7-3 with TRBJ2-1, with D perhaps TRBD1 (5 bases). This CDR3 comprises 13 residues. Germline V gives CDR1 SGHTA, CDR2 FQGTGA. Between the trimmed V and J ends, which lost 1 base and 8 bases, there was a span of 9 bases. CDR3 nucleotides: TGTGCCAGCAGCTTAATAAGGGGTTATGAGCAGTTCTTC. This sequence encodes CASSLIRGYEQFF. The full variable domain, in which reference TRBV7-3 and TRBJ2-1 provide the parts outside the CDR3, is GAGVSQTPSNKVTEKGKYVELRCDPISGHTALYWYRQSLGQGPEFLIYFQGTGAADDSGLPNDRFFAVRPEGSVSTLKIQRTERGDSAVYLCASSLIRGYEQFFGPGTRLTVL.

The CDR3 DNA reads TGTGCCAGCAGTTCCGGACAGCGGGTCTATGGCTACACCTTC. Translated: CASSSGQRVYGYTF. The rearrangement uses TRBV2 and TRBJ1-2; D might be TRBD1 (6 bases). The CDR3 runs to 14 residues. The germline V gene encodes CDR1 SNHLY and CDR2 FYNNEI. Trimming removed 5 bases at V and 4 bases at J, with 14 bases between.

This clonotype was counted only a few times. This rearrangement joins TRBV19 to TRBJ1-1; TRBD1 matches 7 bases. The V gene end was trimmed by 4 bases and the J gene end by 0 bases; junction bases not matched to a gene: 11. Germline V CDR1 and CDR2: LNHDA, SQIVND (reference sequence). The CDR3 contains 17 residues. CDR3 region: CASSTRDRPFLNTEAFF. CDR3 bases: TGTGCCAGTAGTACCAGGGACAGACCTTTTTTGAACACTGAAGCTTTCTTT.

The CDR3 spells CASSFGGPSSGELFF. The CDR3 DNA is TGTGCCAGCAGCTTCGGGGGACCTAGTAGCGGGGAGCTGTTTTTT. The chain is built from TRBV5-4 and TRBJ2-2; a weak D match, TRBD2 (6 bases). V lost 2 bases, J lost 7 bases, and 15 bases lay in between. CDR1 and CDR2 (germline): SGHNT, YYREEE (reference sequence). The CDR3 has 15 amino acids.

This clonotype was found a few times. V and J are TRBV9 and TRBJ1-1; D might be TRBD1 (6 bases). The V end was cut by 0 bases, the J end by 5 bases, with 20 bases between. The CDR3 runs 17 residues. Germline V gene lookup returns CDR1 SGDLS and CDR2 YYNGEE. In DNA form, the CDR3 reads TGTGCCAGCAGCGTAGCACGGTCTGCAGGGGTGGGGACTGAAGCTTTCTTT. Translation gives CASSVARSAGVGTEAFF.

This clonotype was seen ten or more times. The CDR3 here is CASSLRGQTYEQYF. Written as DNA, the CDR3 is TGTGCCAGCAGTTTACGGGGCCAGACCTACGAGCAGTACTTC. The V call is TRBV12-3 or TRBV12-4, the J call TRBJ2-7; either TRBD1 or TRBD2 may supply D (5 bases each). V was clipped by 2 bases and J by 2 bases, with 10 bases between them. CDR3 length: 14 amino acids.

This chain uses TRBV6-1 with TRBJ2-3; 8 nucleotides agree with TRBD2. Trimming at V came to 6 bases and at J to 6 bases, leaving 14 bases not matched to a gene. The CDR3 runs 16 residues. In germline, CDR1 is MNHNS, CDR2 SASEGT. The CDR3, as DNA: TGTGCCAGCAGGGGGGGGGGGGGACTAGGTCTGGATACGCAGTATTTT. Amino acid sequence: CASRGGGGLGLDTQYF.

The chain carries TRBV27 and TRBJ2-5, with 8 bases matching TRBD1. CDR3 length: 15 amino acids. The germline V gene has CDR1 MNHEY and CDR2 SMNVEV (reference sequence). V shed 3 bases, J shed 5 bases, and the junction held 8 bases outside the gene matches. The CDR3 region has the DNA TGTGCCAGCAGTTTCCAGGACAGGGTTCGGGAGACCCAGTACTTC. Amino acid sequence: CASSFQDRVRETQYF.

The gene calls are TRBV5-6 and TRBJ1-2; D gene ambiguous. The CDR3 length is 13 residues. Trimming shortened V by 3 bases and J by 2 bases, and 8 bases separated the two germline ends. CDR1 and CDR2 (germline): SGHDT, YYEEEE. Here the CDR3 reads CASSSRRNYGYTF. CDR3 nucleotide sequence: TGTGCCAGCAGCTCAAGGAGGAACTATGGCTACACCTTC.

This clonotype was recorded once. The chain is built from TRBV3-1 and TRBJ2-7; 12 bases fit TRBD1. The CDR3 covers 16 residues. Germline CDR1 LGHDT, CDR2 YNNKEL (reference sequence). Unmatched junction bases numbered 5, after V lost 1 base and J lost 4 bases. The CDR3 spells CASSQVLGQGAYEQYF. In DNA, the CDR3 is TGTGCCAGCAGCCAAGTATTGGGACAGGGGGCTTACGAGCAGTACTTC.

The chain carries TRBV6-1 and TRBJ2-2; D is uncertain. This CDR3 region has 13 residues. Germline loops: CDR1 MNHNS, CDR2 SASEGT. V lost 7 bases and J lost 1, with 7 bases in between. CDR3 loop: CASTTMNTGELFF. The DNA for the CDR3 is TGTGCCAGCACGACAATGAACACCGGGGAGCTGTTTTTT.

This clonotype has a count of ten or more. The chain is built from TRBV27 and TRBJ2-1, with TRBD2 matching over 8 bases. The junction had 7 bases not matched to a gene; V was cut back by 5 bases and J by 7 bases. The CDR3 covers 14 residues. Germline CDR1 reads MNHEY; CDR2 reads SMNVEV (reference sequence). The CDR3 reads CASSPAGGGNEQFF. The CDR3 DNA reads TGTGCCAGCAGTCCCGCGGGAGGAGGGAATGAGCAGTTCTTC.

Only a few counts were recorded for this clonotype. The chain recombines TRBV5-1 with TRBJ2-3; D remains ambiguous. Germline V gene lookup returns CDR1 SGHRS and CDR2 YFSETQ. The CDR3 spans 14 residues. V shed 0 bases and J shed 4 bases, with 9 bases lying between them. This CDR3 reads CASSLEDIADTQYF. The CDR3 nucleotides are TGCGCCAGCAGCTTGGAGGATATAGCAGATACGCAGTATTTT.

This clonotype was seen ten or more times. The rearrangement uses TRBV7-9 and TRBJ2-2; D is perhaps TRBD2 (5 bases). This CDR3 is 13 amino acids long. CDR1 is SEHNR, CDR2 FQNEAQ, per germline (reference sequence). V lost 3 bases and J 9 bases, leaving 11 bases between the germline ends. The CDR3 sequence is CASSFRTGRELFF. CDR3 in DNA: TGTGCCAGCAGCTTCAGGACGGGAAGGGAGCTGTTTTTT. Full variable domain (remainder filled in from reference TRBV7-9 and TRBJ2-2): DTGVSQNPRHKITKRGQNVTFRCDPISEHNRLYWYRQTLGQGPEFLTYFQNEAQLEKSRLLSDRFSAERPKGSFSTLEIQRTEQGDSAMYLCASSFRTGRELFFGEGSRLTVL.